A single sample gave rise to the 23 T cell receptor beta chains below, sequenced in a study of stem cell transplantation in POMP-related autoinflammatory disease (dated by TCRdb to about 2021). Library construction relied on the immunoSEQ multiplex PCR assay. TCRdb obtained this table from immuneACCESS and retained in-frame rearrangements with V and J assigned. These tables miss some clones; where compared with another copy, unresolved V genes account for less than half of the shortfall, and the remainder is unexplained. In all, the sample holds about 4,900 clones, and more than 90% of those were seen once. The top ten clonotypes cover approximately 2.4% of the sample. According to the study, the label for this sample's time point signals: after hematopoietic stem cell transplant. The sample here was CD8+ T cells from PBMCs, taken after stem cell transplantation. Every receptor here comes from a human patient with POMP-related autoinflammation and immune dysregulation (PRAID). Following transplantation, T cells from the graft donor may be among those present.

The chain recombines TRBV7-2 with TRBJ2-7; D not resolved. CDR3 length: 14 amino acids. The germline V and J ends were trimmed by 5 bases and 2 bases, with 13 bases remaining between them. CDR1 and CDR2 (germline): SGHTA, FQGNSA. The CDR3 bases are TGTGCCAGCAGCGAATCCGCAAGAGCCTACGAGCAGTACTTC. Its translation is CASSESARAYEQYF. The full variable domain, completed using reference TRBV7-2 and TRBJ2-7, is GAGVSQSPSNKVTEKGKDVELRCDPISGHTALYWYRQSLGQGLEFLIYFQGNSAPDKSGLPSDRFSAERTGGSVSTLTIQRTQQEDSAVYLCASSESARAYEQYFGPGTRLTVT.

The rearrangement uses TRBV7-9 and TRBJ2-7; D unresolved. This CDR3 spans 12 amino acids. CDR1 is SEHNR and CDR2 is FQNEAQ in the germline V gene (reference sequence). Between the trimmed V and J ends, which lost 3 bases and 2 bases, there was a span of 5 bases. The CDR3 here is CASSFAPYEQYF. DNA of the CDR3: TGTGCCAGCAGCTTCGCGCCCTACGAGCAGTACTTC.

The chain couples TRBV9 to TRBJ2-1; the D gene is possibly TRBD2 (5 bases). Germline values: CDR1 SGDLS, CDR2 YYNGEE. Between the trimmed V and J ends, which lost 5 bases and 8 bases, there was a span of 20 bases. This CDR3 comprises 15 residues. CDR3 region: CASSGGGSGFDEQFF. The CDR3, as DNA: TGTGCCAGCAGTGGAGGTGGCTCTGGGTTCGATGAGCAGTTCTTC.

This chain uses TRBV30 with TRBJ2-3; D may be TRBD2 (7 bases). In germline, CDR1 is GTSNPN, CDR2 SVGIG (reference sequence). The V and J ends lost 5 bases and 4 bases respectively, with 16 bases between them. CDR3 length: 14 residues. In DNA, the CDR3 is TGTGCCTGGGCCGGGGGGCGGGAGCCAGATACGCAGTATTTT. Encoded protein: CAWAGGREPDTQYF.

The chain couples TRBV29-1 to TRBJ1-1; D gene uncertain. Germline CDR1 reads SQVTM; CDR2 reads ANQGSEA. The CDR3 is 14 amino acids. The ends were cut back, 4 bases at V and 0 bases at J, with 12 bases in the middle. DNA of the CDR3: TGCAGCGTTGTCGATGCAGCTTTGAACACTGAAGCTTTCTTT. Translation: CSVVDAALNTEAFF.

The V gene is TRBV27, the J gene TRBJ2-1; D is perhaps TRBD2 (6 bases). V lost 3 bases and J 3 bases, leaving 15 bases between the germline ends. Germline V gene data show CDR1 as MNHEY and CDR2 as SMNVEV (reference sequence). CDR3 length: 16 residues. The CDR3 reads CASSLLWGSGYNEQFF. CDR3 DNA sequence: TGTGCCAGCAGTTTGCTATGGGGTAGCGGCTACAATGAGCAGTTCTTC.

The chain couples TRBV13 to TRBJ1-1; a possible D gene is TRBD1 (5 bases). CDR3 size: 15 residues. V lost 5 bases, J lost 0 bases, and 13 bases lay in between. Germline CDR1 and CDR2: PRHDT and FYEKMQ (reference sequence). The CDR3 DNA sequence: TGTGCCAGCAGCCTCCAGGGTAGAATGAACACTGAAGCTTTCTTT. Its translation: CASSLQGRMNTEAFF.

This CDR3 is CASSDPQGMGTEAFF. DNA for the CDR3: TGTGCCAGCAGTGACCCCCAGGGTATGGGTACTGAAGCTTTCTTT. The gene calls are TRBV25-1 and TRBJ1-1; weak D call: TRBD1 (5 bases). Trimming shortened V by 3 bases and J by 5 bases, and 16 bases separated the two germline ends. Germline values: CDR1 MGHDK, CDR2 SYGVNS. The CDR3 extends over 15 amino acids.

The chain is built from TRBV19 and TRBJ2-1; TRBD2 matches 9 bases. The CDR3 covers 15 residues. Germline CDR1 reads LNHDA; CDR2 reads SQIVND (reference sequence). The V segment lost 5 bases and the J segment 0 bases; nucleotides outside the gene matches: 2. The CDR3 loop is CASSFSGSSYNEQFF. The CDR3 DNA sequence: TGTGCCAGTAGTTTTAGCGGGAGCTCCTACAATGAGCAGTTCTTC.

The chain uses TRBV25-1 and TRBJ2-1; 12 nucleotides align to TRBD1. From germline, CDR1 is MGHDK and CDR2 SYGVNS. The CDR3 loop spans 14 amino acids. The V and J ends lost 5 bases and 6 bases, in that order; junction bases with no gene match: 2. The CDR3 is CASSLGQGANEQFF. DNA of the CDR3: TGTGCCAGCAGTTTGGGACAGGGGGCCAATGAGCAGTTCTTC.

V is TRBV9 and J is TRBJ2-1, with a weak D call TRBD2 (6 bases). The CDR3 is 16 residues long. Per germline, CDR1 SGDLS and CDR2 YYNGEE. V shed 1 base and J shed 11 bases, with 22 bases lying between them. The CDR3 nucleotides are TGTGCCAGCAGCGTATCTACCGGGAGCACAGCCCGTCAGCAGTTCTTC. It translates to CASSVSTGSTARQQFF.

This chain uses TRBV25-1 with TRBJ2-7, with D possibly being TRBD2 (6 bases). This CDR3 has 15 residues. V lost 4 bases and J lost 2, with 15 bases in between. CDR1 is MGHDK and CDR2 is SYGVNS in the germline V gene. The CDR3 DNA sequence: TGTGCCAGCAGTGGCTCGGGCGGGAACGCCTACGAGCAGTACTTC. It encodes CASSGSGGNAYEQYF.

The chain has TRBV6-5 and TRBJ2-1; 8 bases match TRBD1. The CDR3 loop spans 13 amino acids. Trimming removed 5 bases from V and 4 bases from J; junction bases left unmatched: 1. Per the germline V gene, CDR1 is MNHEY and CDR2 is SVGAGI. CDR3 DNA sequence: TGTGCCAGCAGTCGGACAGGGTACAATGAGCAGTTCTTC. It codes for CASSRTGYNEQFF.

V gene TRBV15 combines with J gene TRBJ2-7, with D uncertain. This CDR3 comprises 14 residues. V lost 0 bases and J lost 2, with 8 bases in between. Germline V gives CDR1 LNHNV, CDR2 YYDKDF (reference sequence). The CDR3 region has the DNA TGTGCCACCAGCAGAGACACAGTAACCTACGAGCAGTACTTC. Translating it yields CATSRDTVTYEQYF.

The chain joins TRBV9 to TRBJ2-7; 9 bases are a match to TRBD1. Trimming cost V 0 bases and J 4 bases; bases outside gene matches: 5. Germline values: CDR1 SGDLS, CDR2 YYNGEE. The length of the CDR3 is 15 residues. CDR3 nucleotide sequence: TGTGCCAGCAGCGTAGCTGGGACAGGGAATTACGAGCAGTACTTC. Its protein product is CASSVAGTGNYEQYF.

The chain recombines TRBV18 with TRBJ2-1; 7 bases fit TRBD1. Looked up from germline, CDR1 is KGHSH and CDR2 is LQKENI. V trimming: 3 bases; J trimming: 3 bases; junction bases outside the gene matches: 11. The CDR3 is 17 amino acids. The CDR3 is CASSPTAGTDVYNEQFF. CDR3 DNA sequence: TGTGCCAGCTCACCCACCGCCGGGACAGATGTCTACAATGAGCAGTTCTTC.

The chain carries TRBV30 and TRBJ1-5, with D possibly being TRBD1 (5 bases). CDR3 size: 13 residues. V lost 3 bases and J lost 4, with 10 bases in between. Germline loops: CDR1 GTSNPN, CDR2 SVGIG (reference sequence). The CDR3 spells CAWSDDRNQPQHF. CDR3 in DNA: TGTGCCTGGAGCGACGACAGAAATCAGCCCCAGCATTTT.

CDR3 nucleotide sequence: TGTGCCAGTAGCGGGAGCCGCTCCTACGAGCAGTACTTC. Encoded protein: CASSGSRSYEQYF. The gene calls are TRBV2 and TRBJ2-7, with 9 bases identical to TRBD2. Germline assignment: CDR1 SNHLY and CDR2 FYNNEI. V was clipped by 9 bases and J by 0 bases; unmatched bases: 3. The CDR3 has 13 residues.

J is TRBJ2-7 and V is TRBV11-2; TRBD2 might be the D (5 bases). CDR1 and CDR2 from the germline V gene are SGHAT and FQNNGV. V was shortened by 1 base and J by 6 bases, with 13 bases between the two germline ends. The CDR3 is 14 amino acids. This chain's CDR3 is CASSLVVEGPEQYF. The CDR3 coding sequence is TGTGCCAGCAGCTTAGTAGTAGAGGGCCCCGAGCAGTACTTC.

The gene calls are TRBV7-8 and TRBJ1-1; a possible D gene is TRBD1 (5 bases). The V and J ends lost 5 bases and 6 bases respectively, with 13 bases between them. This CDR3 is built from 13 residues. The germline CDR1 and CDR2 sequences are SGHVS and FQNEAQ. The CDR3 is CASSADSSAEAFF. The CDR3 nucleotides are TGTGCCAGCAGCGCCGACAGTTCCGCTGAAGCTTTCTTT.

The J gene is TRBJ2-1, the V gene TRBV18; D ambiguous. V lost 4 bases, J lost 4 bases, and 5 bases lay in between. Germline-derived CDR1 and CDR2 are KGHSH and LQKENI. This CDR3 is built from 12 residues. In DNA, the CDR3 is TGTGCCAGCTCACTGGGATACAATGAGCAGTTCTTC. It codes for CASSLGYNEQFF.

This chain connects TRBV5-6 to TRBJ2-1; unclear D gene. CDR1 is SGHDT and CDR2 is YYEEEE in the germline V gene. V gave up 3 bases and J gave up 7 bases, with 14 bases separating them. The CDR3 is 14 amino acids. In DNA, the CDR3 is TGTGCCAGCAGCTCTGTCGGCCCCTCGAATGAGCAGTTCTTC. Translating gives CASSSVGPSNEQFF.

The chain links TRBV27 to TRBJ2-7; D is possibly TRBD1 (5 bases). This CDR3 has 16 amino acids. Trimming took off 5 bases at V and 2 bases at J, with 19 bases between the two ends. Germline assignment: CDR1 MNHEY and CDR2 SMNVEV (reference sequence). This CDR3 reads CASSQLGVGPAYEQYF. DNA of the CDR3: TGTGCCAGCAGTCAATTAGGGGTGGGCCCAGCCTACGAGCAGTACTTC.